This T cell receptor (beta chain) came from a study of T cell changes during pregnancy in multiple sclerosis. The table came from immunoSEQ multiplex PCR; TCRdb's copy has only in-frame clones and leaves some out. Seen here are 66,000 or so clones, 90% to 95% observed once, and the top ten hold roughly 5%. The V gene end was trimmed by 0 bases and the J gene end by 6 bases; junction bases not matched to a gene: 4. Germline V lookup: CDR1 MGHRA, CDR2 YSYEKL. There are 15 residues in the CDR3. This clonotype was obtained from a female donor with multiple sclerosis, enrolled in a pregnancy study. The sequencing here drew on CD8+ T cells from peripheral blood mononuclear cells, taken before pregnancy. The V gene is TRBV4-1, the J gene TRBJ2-7; TRBD1 matches 11 bases. CDR3 sequence (DNA): TGCGCCAGCAGCCAAGATATAGGACAGGGGGCCGAGCAGTACTTC. The encoded protein is CASSQDIGQGAEQYF.